The rows below give T cell receptor beta chains drawn from one sample of a study of T cell responses to AZD1222 COVID-19 vaccine. The protocol was immunoSEQ multiplex PCR, while the TCRdb copy is restricted to in-frame clones and leaves out a portion. Seen here are 70,000 to 90,000 clones, roughly 90% observed once, and the top ten hold about 2%. The material sequenced was peripheral blood, taken on day 0 of AZD1222 vaccination. The receptors shown here come from an adult in good health. Both conserved end residues are part of each CDR3. D genes are given only for firm matches. Clone size is given for some rows only: seen once, a few or many times, or a class if the clone is expanded.

D: TRBD2
J: TRBJ2-7
size: .
V: TRBV24-1
CDR3: CATDGTSGSPYEQYF
DNA: TGTGCCACCGACGGGACTAGCGGGAGTCCCTACGAGCAGTACTTC

D: .
J: TRBJ1-1
size: .
V: TRBV7-9
CDR3: CASSPPGAGEGGGTEAFF
DNA: TGTGCCAGCAGCCCGCCAGGAGCGGGGGAAGGAGGTGGCACTGAAGCTTTCTTT

D: .
J: TRBJ2-7
size: .
V: TRBV12-5
CDR3: CASGLAGRGSSYEQYF
DNA: TGTGCTAGTGGTTTGGCCGGCAGGGGAAGCTCCTACGAGCAGTACTTC

D: .
J: TRBJ1-4
size: .
V: TRBV7-2
CDR3: CASSFSPGANEKLFF
DNA: TGTGCCAGCAGCTTCTCCCCTGGTGCAAATGAAAAACTGTTTTTT

D: TRBD2
J: TRBJ2-1
size: few
V: TRBV4-1
CDR3: CASSQEMVAGALSSYNEQFF
DNA: TGCGCCAGCAGCCAAGAGATGGTAGCGGGAGCGCTGAGCTCCTACAATGAGCAGTTCTTC

D: .
J: TRBJ1-1
size: .
V: TRBV5-4
CDR3: CASSSNREAFF
DNA: TGTGCCAGCAGCTCTAATCGTGAAGCTTTCTTT

D: .
J: TRBJ2-1
size: .
V: TRBV5-1
CDR3: CASSPGGPYNEQFF
DNA: TGCGCCAGCAGCCCCGGCGGGCCTTACAATGAGCAGTTCTTC

D: .
J: TRBJ1-2
size: .
V: TRBV6-5
CDR3: CASRPGHQGYIF
DNA: TGTGCCAGCAGGCCGGGACATCAGGGCTACATCTTC

D: .
J: TRBJ2-7
size: .
V: TRBV6-5
CDR3: CASSFRDEQYF
DNA: TGTGCCAGCAGTTTCAGGGACGAGCAGTACTTC

D: .
J: TRBJ1-2
size: .
V: TRBV3-1/TRBV3-2
CDR3: CASSQYQTYGYTF
DNA: TGTGCCAGCAGCCAATATCAGACCTATGGCTACACCTTC

D: .
J: TRBJ2-7
size: few
V: TRBV3-1/TRBV3-2
CDR3: CASSQPGGFEQYF
DNA: TGTGCCAGCAGCCAACCCGGAGGATTTGAGCAGTACTTC

D: TRBD1
J: TRBJ2-7
size: .
V: TRBV11-2
CDR3: CASSLDGQGTYEQYF
DNA: TGTGCCAGCAGCTTAGATGGACAGGGAACCTACGAGCAGTACTTC

D: .
J: TRBJ1-5
size: .
V: TRBV21-1
CDR3: CASPQGANQPQHF
DNA: TGTGCCAGCCCCCAAGGGGCCAATCAGCCCCAGCATTTT

D: TRBD2
J: TRBJ2-5
size: .
V: TRBV7-8
CDR3: CASSRAGRRETQYF
DNA: TGTGCCAGCAGCCGAGCGGGGCGAAGAGAGACCCAGTACTTC

D: .
J: TRBJ2-7
size: .
V: TRBV7-2
CDR3: CASSLGRPPSYEQYF
DNA: TGTGCCAGCAGCTTAGGTCGGCCCCCCTCCTACGAGCAGTACTTC

D: TRBD2
J: TRBJ2-2
size: .
V: TRBV7-2
CDR3: CASSPGRPGLVTTGELFF
DNA: TGTGCCAGCAGCCCGGGCAGGCCGGGACTAGTCACTACCGGGGAGCTGTTTTTT

D: TRBD1
J: TRBJ1-2
size: .
V: TRBV5-1
CDR3: CASSPGTGLLYYGYTF
DNA: TGCGCCAGCAGCCCCGGGACAGGGCTACTATACTATGGCTACACCTTC

D: .
J: TRBJ1-1
size: .
V: TRBV6-6
CDR3: CASSPGQLNTEAFF
DNA: TGTGCCAGCAGCCCCGGACAGTTGAACACTGAAGCTTTCTTT

D: .
J: TRBJ1-1
size: .
V: TRBV12-3/TRBV12-4
CDR3: CASSRPHTEAFF
DNA: TGTGCCAGCAGCCGACCCCACACTGAAGCTTTCTTT

D: TRBD2
J: TRBJ2-1
size: .
V: TRBV5-4
CDR3: CASSPGLAGHSYNEQFF
DNA: TGTGCCAGCAGCCCGGGACTAGCGGGGCACTCCTACAATGAGCAGTTCTTC

D: .
J: TRBJ1-4
size: .
V: TRBV6-5
CDR3: CASGGKGEKLFF
DNA: TGTGCCAGCGGGGGCAAGGGGGAAAAACTGTTTTTT

D: .
J: TRBJ2-7
size: .
V: TRBV10-2
CDR3: CASSPRDEQYF
DNA: TGCGCCAGCAGCCCTCGGGACGAGCAGTACTTC

D: .
J: TRBJ2-7
size: .
V: TRBV12-3/TRBV12-4
CDR3: CASSQGGYEQYF
DNA: TGTGCCAGCAGCCAAGGGGGCTACGAGCAGTACTTC

D: TRBD1
J: TRBJ1-1
size: once
V: TRBV5-5
CDR3: CASSPKPDRGFTEAFF
DNA: TGTGCCAGCAGCCCGAAGCCGGACAGGGGGTTTACTGAAGCTTTCTTT

D: .
J: TRBJ2-3
size: .
V: TRBV2
CDR3: CASSIDYGTQYF
DNA: TGTGCCAGCAGTATAGACTACGGCACGCAGTATTTT

D: .
J: TRBJ2-5
size: .
V: TRBV6-5
CDR3: CASGGYPIETQYF
DNA: TGTGCCAGTGGAGGGTACCCTATAGAGACCCAGTACTTC

D: .
J: TRBJ1-3
size: .
V: TRBV19
CDR3: CATSFTPGQRLAGNTIYF
DNA: TGTGCCACTTCATTTACCCCCGGACAGAGACTGGCCGGAAACACCATATATTTT

D: .
J: TRBJ1-2
size: once
V: TRBV29-1
CDR3: CSVDSAANYGYTF
DNA: TGCAGCGTTGACAGTGCTGCTAACTATGGCTACACCTTC

D: .
J: TRBJ1-5
size: .
V: TRBV6-2/TRBV6-3
CDR3: CASSSTESQPQHF
DNA: TGTGCCAGCAGTTCAACCGAGTCTCAGCCCCAGCATTTT

D: TRBD1
J: TRBJ1-4
size: .
V: TRBV7-8
CDR3: CASSTNRGSNEKLFF
DNA: TGTGCCAGCAGCACCAACAGGGGTTCAAATGAAAAACTGTTTTTT

D: TRBD2
J: TRBJ2-7
size: .
V: TRBV5-8
CDR3: CASSRSGSLGEQYF
DNA: TGTGCCAGCAGCCGTAGCGGGAGCCTAGGCGAGCAGTACTTC

D: TRBD2
J: TRBJ2-3
size: .
V: TRBV6-5
CDR3: CASKRSGGAGDTQYF
DNA: TGTGCCAGCAAGAGAAGCGGGGGGGCGGGAGATACGCAGTATTTT

D: .
J: TRBJ1-1
size: .
V: TRBV6-5
CDR3: CASSPTNRRNTEAFF
DNA: TGTGCCAGCAGTCCGACCAACAGGAGGAACACTGAAGCTTTCTTT

D: TRBD2
J: TRBJ2-5
size: .
V: TRBV9
CDR3: CASSVGTSGGEETQYF
DNA: TGTGCCAGCAGCGTCGGGACTAGCGGGGGGGAAGAGACCCAGTACTTC

D: .
J: TRBJ1-5
size: once
V: TRBV30
CDR3: CAWSVRGEQPQHF
DNA: TGTGCCTGGAGTGTACGAGGGGAACAGCCCCAGCATTTT

D: TRBD1
J: TRBJ1-1
size: .
V: TRBV5-1
CDR3: CASSLTGARSTEAFF
DNA: TGCGCCAGCAGCCTGACAGGGGCTCGGAGCACTGAAGCTTTCTTT

D: .
J: TRBJ1-1
size: .
V: TRBV9
CDR3: CASSVDSRAEAFF
DNA: TGTGCCAGCAGCGTAGATTCCCGAGCTGAAGCTTTCTTT

D: .
J: TRBJ1-2
size: .
V: TRBV28
CDR3: CASCMQGGYGYTF
DNA: TGTGCCAGCTGTATGCAAGGAGGGTATGGCTACACCTTC

D: .
J: TRBJ1-3
size: .
V: TRBV4-3
CDR3: CASSQGGTGNTIYF
DNA: TGCGCCAGCAGCCAGGGAGGGACTGGAAACACCATATATTTT

D: .
J: TRBJ2-3
size: .
V: TRBV11-3
CDR3: CASSNRWTDTQYF
DNA: TGTGCCAGCAGCAATAGGTGGACAGATACGCAGTATTTT

D: .
J: TRBJ1-2
size: .
V: TRBV3-1/TRBV3-2
CDR3: CASSPYQSTHKNYGYTF
DNA: TGTGCCAGCAGCCCCTACCAGTCGACACACAAGAACTATGGCTACACCTTC

D: .
J: TRBJ1-3
size: once
V: TRBV29-1
CDR3: CSVGGSSGNTIYF
DNA: TGCAGCGTTGGGGGCAGCTCTGGAAACACCATATATTTT

D: .
J: TRBJ2-5
size: .
V: TRBV6-5
CDR3: CASRDSAAGTQYF
DNA: TGTGCCAGCAGGGACAGTGCCGCCGGGACCCAGTACTTC

D: .
J: TRBJ2-7
size: .
V: TRBV2
CDR3: CASSEAEKAGNPRYF
DNA: TGTGCCAGCAGTGAAGCGGAGAAGGCGGGGAACCCCAGGTACTTC

D: .
J: TRBJ2-7
size: .
V: TRBV5-4
CDR3: CASSVLGTGPYEQYF
DNA: TGTGCCAGCAGCGTGCTCGGGACGGGGCCCTACGAGCAGTACTTC